The 25 T cell receptor beta chains in this list originate from one sample, sequenced in a study of T cell changes during pregnancy in multiple sclerosis (dated by TCRdb to about 2019). The method was the immunoSEQ multiplex PCR assay. The table was pulled from immuneACCESS by TCRdb, which kept in-frame rearrangements only. Such tables lose some clones; where checked, under half of the loss comes from unresolved V genes, and the rest has no known cause. Counted in this sample were around 100,000 clones; roughly nine tenths of them appeared once. The ten largest clones add up to 3.5% of the sample. The sample was peripheral blood, taken after pregnancy. The receptors derive from a female donor with multiple sclerosis, enrolled in a pregnancy study.

The genes are TRBV5-1 and TRBJ2-7, with a weak D call TRBD1 (5 bases). Germline-derived CDR1 and CDR2 are SGHRS and YFSETQ. Trimming took 6 bases from V and 6 from J, leaving 13 bases between them. This CDR3 spans 12 amino acids. Written as DNA, the CDR3 is TGCGCCAGCACATGGCAGGGTGGCGAGCAGTACTTC. Residues: CASTWQGGEQYF.

V and J are TRBV18 and TRBJ2-2; 8 bases are a match to TRBD1. The CDR3 has 16 residues. The V gene's germline CDR1 is KGHSH and CDR2 LQKENI. The V and J ends lost 3 bases and 4 bases, in that order; junction bases with no gene match: 7. CDR3 sequence: CASSPLPGGGTGELFF. In nucleotides, the CDR3 is TGTGCCAGCTCACCGCTGCCAGGGGGCGGCACCGGGGAGCTGTTTTTT.

The chain carries TRBV25-1 and TRBJ1-4, with TRBD1 matching 11 bases. The CDR3 has 17 amino acids. J was trimmed by 3 bases and V by 5 bases; bases with no gene match: 8. Looked up from germline, CDR1 is MGHDK and CDR2 is SYGVNS. The CDR3 nucleotides read TGTGCCAGCAGTCCATGGACAGGGGGCTCGGCTAATGAAAAACTGTTTTTT. This encodes CASSPWTGGSANEKLFF.

The CDR3 spells CASSSGGYQETQYF. For the CDR3, the DNA is TGTGCCAGCAGCTCGGGGGGTTACCAAGAGACCCAGTACTTC. This chain uses TRBV7-2 with TRBJ2-5, with 7 bases lining up with TRBD2. CDR1 and CDR2 (germline): SGHTA, FQGNSA. This CDR3 spans 14 amino acids. Trimming at V came to 4 bases and at J to 0 bases, leaving 2 bases not matched to a gene.

V and J are TRBV15 and TRBJ2-5; D remains unclear. Germline CDR1 LNHNV, CDR2 YYDKDF (reference sequence). Trimming cost V 3 bases and J 5 bases, with 16 bases left between them. This CDR3 comprises 15 residues. The CDR3 sequence: CATSRNQRAAETQYF. The CDR3 region has the DNA TGTGCCACCAGCAGGAATCAACGCGCGGCGGAGACCCAGTACTTC.

This chain joins TRBV19 and TRBJ1-2; the D gene is possibly TRBD1 (6 bases). Per germline, CDR1 LNHDA and CDR2 SQIVND (reference sequence). The CDR3 totals 15 residues. Trimming shortened V by 1 base and J by 7 bases, and 16 bases separated the two germline ends. The DNA for the CDR3 is TGTGCCAGTAGTATAGGACAGGCCGACCGGGTTGGCTACACCTTC. Amino acid sequence: CASSIGQADRVGYTF.

This clone was counted only a few times. The chain employs TRBV5-4 and TRBJ2-3; the D is unclear. The CDR3 has 15 residues. Per the germline V gene, CDR1 is SGHNT and CDR2 is YYREEE (reference sequence). Trimming took 0 bases from V and 2 from J, leaving 10 bases between them. The CDR3, as DNA: TGTGCCAGCAGCTTGGCCTTTCCTCTCACAGATACGCAGTATTTT. Its translation is CASSLAFPLTDTQYF.

This chain links TRBV5-1 with TRBJ2-5; 8 bases agree with TRBD2. The V and J ends lost 0 bases and 5 bases, in that order; junction bases with no gene match: 6. Germline CDR1 and CDR2: SGHRS and YFSETQ. The CDR3 has 15 residues. In nucleotides, the CDR3 is TGCGCCAGCAGCTTGGGGGGGACTAGTCAGGAGACCCAGTACTTC. Translated: CASSLGGTSQETQYF.

V usage is TRBV19 and J usage is TRBJ1-1; D perhaps matches TRBD1 (6 bases). The CDR3 is 14 residues long. V was cut by 5 bases and J by 0 bases, with 10 bases left in between. Germline V CDR1 and CDR2: LNHDA, SQIVND (reference sequence). For the CDR3, the DNA is TGTGCCAGTAGTGTTACAGGGATGAACACTGAAGCTTTCTTT. This codes for CASSVTGMNTEAFF. The entire variable domain, with the rest obtained from reference TRBV19 and TRBJ1-1, is as follows: DGGITQSPKYLFRKEGQNVTLSCEQNLNHDAMYWYRQDPGQGLRLIYYSQIVNDFQKGDIAEGYSVSREKKESFPLTVTSAQKNPTAFYLCASSVTGMNTEAFFGQGTRLTVV.

The V call is TRBV19, the J call TRBJ1-2; D ambiguous. CDR3 size: 15 residues. The V gene's germline CDR1 is LNHDA and CDR2 SQIVND (reference sequence). V dropped 2 bases and J dropped 4 bases, with 14 bases sitting between them. The CDR3 sequence: CASSIWEETTYGYTF. CDR3 coding DNA: TGTGCCAGTAGTATATGGGAGGAGACGACCTATGGCTACACCTTC. Using reference TRBV19 and TRBJ1-2 for the parts outside the CDR3, the full variable domain is DGGITQSPKYLFRKEGQNVTLSCEQNLNHDAMYWYRQDPGQGLRLIYYSQIVNDFQKGDIAEGYSVSREKKESFPLTVTSAQKNPTAFYLCASSIWEETTYGYTFGSGTRLTVV.

The J gene is TRBJ2-7, the V gene TRBV11-2; D is perhaps TRBD1 (6 bases). This CDR3 has 15 residues. CDR1 is SGHAT, CDR2 FQNNGV, per germline. Trimming cost V 0 bases and J 2 bases, with 11 bases left between them. The CDR3 sequence is CASSLDLQGTYEQYF. CDR3 sequence (DNA): TGTGCCAGCAGCTTAGATCTACAGGGAACCTACGAGCAGTACTTC.

The chain employs TRBV6-6 and TRBJ2-1; 7 bases line up with TRBD2. Germline loops: CDR1 MNHNY, CDR2 SVGAGI (reference sequence). V lost 6 bases to trimming and J lost 4 bases; unmatched junction nucleotides: 9. CDR3 size: 15 residues. CDR3 in amino acids: CASSTGLVVYNEQFF. The CDR3 nucleotides read TGTGCCAGCAGCACCGGACTAGTAGTGTACAATGAGCAGTTCTTC.

The chain has TRBV5-1 and TRBJ2-1; the match to TRBD2 covers 16 bases. CDR1 and CDR2 from the germline V gene are SGHRS and YFSETQ. The CDR3 length is 17 residues. V was clipped by 4 bases and J by 6 bases; unmatched bases: 7. CDR3 in DNA: TGCGCCAGCAGCCCGGGACTAGCGGGGGGGCCGCCCAATGAGCAGTTCTTC. Translated: CASSPGLAGGPPNEQFF.

The V gene is TRBV9, the J gene TRBJ2-3; 9 bases match TRBD2. CDR3 size: 15 residues. Germline V gene data show CDR1 as SGDLS and CDR2 as YYNGEE. The junction had 2 bases not matched to a gene; V was cut back by 0 bases and J by 3 bases. CDR3 in amino acids: CASSVGGLATDTQYF. CDR3 coding DNA: TGTGCCAGCAGCGTAGGGGGACTAGCTACAGATACGCAGTATTTT.

This rearrangement joins TRBV19 to TRBJ1-5; TRBD1 matches 10 bases. V dropped 6 bases and J dropped 6; count of bases not matched to a gene: 11. The CDR3 has 16 residues. The germline gives CDR1 LNHDA, CDR2 SQIVND (reference sequence). The CDR3 here is CASRMDRGVESQPQHF. CDR3 nucleotide sequence: TGTGCCAGTAGGATGGACAGGGGGGTAGAGAGTCAGCCCCAGCATTTT.

The chain links TRBV10-3 to TRBJ1-1; no clear D gene. This CDR3 region has 15 residues. The germline gives CDR1 ENHRY, CDR2 SYGVKD. V was clipped by 0 bases and J by 0 bases, with 8 bases between them. CDR3 region: CAISESGALNTEAFF. The DNA for the CDR3 is TGTGCCATCAGTGAGTCGGGAGCCCTGAACACTGAAGCTTTCTTT.

The rearrangement uses TRBV6-5 and TRBJ2-7; 8 positions agree with TRBD1. V gave up 8 bases and J gave up 7 bases; unmatched junction bases: 10. There are 13 residues in the CDR3. Germline lookup yields CDR1 MNHEY and CDR2 SVGAGI. The CDR3 DNA reads as TGTGCCAGCGGGGGGACAGGCAACCGAGAGCAGTACTTC. It translates to CASGGTGNREQYF.

The chain has TRBV5-1 and TRBJ1-1; the match to TRBD1 covers 9 bases. Trimming at V came to 4 bases and at J to 4 bases, leaving 11 bases not matched to a gene. This CDR3 region has 16 residues. Looked up from germline, CDR1 is SGHRS and CDR2 is YFSETQ. CDR3 residues: CASSPLGDRVGTEAFF. In DNA, the CDR3 is TGCGCCAGCAGCCCCCTGGGGGACAGGGTGGGCACTGAAGCTTTCTTT.

The sample holds a few counts of this clone. The chain joins TRBV30 to TRBJ1-4, with TRBD1 matching 7 bases. This CDR3 is 14 amino acids long. Unmatched junction bases numbered 8, after V lost 3 bases and J lost 7 bases. Germline lookup yields CDR1 GTSNPN and CDR2 SVGIG (reference sequence). CDR3 protein: CAWRTQGVGEKLFF. The CDR3 DNA reads TGTGCCTGGAGGACCCAGGGGGTTGGTGAAAAACTGTTTTTT. Variable domain in full (rest from reference TRBV30 and TRBJ1-4): SQTIHQWPATLVQPVGSPLSLECTVEGTSNPNLYWYRQAAGRGLQLLFYSVGIGQISSEVPQNLSASRPQDRQFILSSKKLLLSDSGFYLCAWRTQGVGEKLFFGSGTQLSVL.

The chain joins TRBV5-4 to TRBJ1-2; TRBD1 might be the D (6 bases). V was clipped by 4 bases and J by 5 bases, with 15 bases between them. CDR1 and CDR2 from the germline V gene are SGHNT and YYREEE (reference sequence). This CDR3 contains 14 residues. DNA of the CDR3: TGTGCCAGCAGCCCCACAGGGCTTAGGTATGGCTACACCTTC. The encoded protein is CASSPTGLRYGYTF.

The rearrangement joins TRBV6-5 to TRBJ2-7, with a weak D call TRBD1 (6 bases). In germline, CDR1 is MNHEY, CDR2 SVGAGI. V shed 11 bases and J shed 1 base, with 21 bases lying between them. This CDR3 is built from 15 residues. CDR3 DNA: TGTGCCGGACCGGGTCCTCGGGACACTTCCTACGAGCAGTACTTC. As protein: CAGPGPRDTSYEQYF.

In its sample, this clone was seen once. The genes are TRBV5-4 and TRBJ2-5; 10 bases are a match to TRBD2. The CDR3 is 15 amino acids. After removal of 5 bases from V and 5 bases from J, the junction contained 9 bases not matched to a gene. Germline V gene data show CDR1 as SGHNT and CDR2 as YYREEE (reference sequence). The CDR3 region is CASSPAGTSAETQYF. The DNA of the CDR3 is TGTGCCAGCAGTCCCGCCGGGACTAGCGCTGAGACCCAGTACTTC.

This clone occurred a few times. A junction boundary mismatches the germline segment, possibly from a read error. The V gene is TRBV9, the J gene TRBJ2-1, with no clear D. The germline gives CDR1 SGDLS, CDR2 YYNGEE. CDR3 length equals 10 residues. The CDR3 sequence: CASSVGDFIF. In nucleotides, the CDR3 is TGTGCCAGCAGCGTAGGAGACTTCATCTTC.

The V call is TRBV13, the J call TRBJ2-7; 9 nucleotides match TRBD2. The germline gives CDR1 PRHDT, CDR2 FYEKMQ (reference sequence). The junction had 2 bases not matched to a gene; V was cut back by 0 bases and J by 2 bases. There are 15 residues in the CDR3. CDR3 sequence reads: CASSLGAGGTYEQYF. The CDR3 nucleotides are TGTGCCAGCAGCTTAGGGGCGGGAGGGACCTACGAGCAGTACTTC.

The chain joins TRBV6-5 to TRBJ1-4, with 7 bases aligning to TRBD1. Germline loops: CDR1 MNHEY, CDR2 SVGAGI. The CDR3 extends over 15 amino acids. The trim removed 5 bases at V and 8 bases at J, leaving 11 bases unmatched. The CDR3 DNA is TGTGCCAGCAGTCCAGGGACAGTCCCTTCGGAAAAACTGTTTTTT. Amino acids: CASSPGTVPSEKLFF.